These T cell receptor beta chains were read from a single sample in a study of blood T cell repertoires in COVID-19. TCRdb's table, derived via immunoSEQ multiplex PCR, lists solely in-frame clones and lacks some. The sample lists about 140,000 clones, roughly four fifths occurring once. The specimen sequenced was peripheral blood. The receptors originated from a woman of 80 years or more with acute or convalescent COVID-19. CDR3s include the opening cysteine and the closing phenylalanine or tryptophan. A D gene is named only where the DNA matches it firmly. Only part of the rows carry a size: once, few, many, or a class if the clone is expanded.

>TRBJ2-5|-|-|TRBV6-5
TGTGCCAGCATCCAAACCCACGGGGGAGAGACCCAGTACTTC
CASIQTHGGETQYF
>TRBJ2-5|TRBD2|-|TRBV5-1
TGCGCCAGCAGCTTGGGCGGGACTAGTGGGGAGACCCAGTACTTC
CASSLGGTSGETQYF
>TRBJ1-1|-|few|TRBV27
TGTGCCAGCAGTTTGGGGGGGGCGCTTCGGACTGAAGCTTTCTTT
CASSLGGALRTEAFF
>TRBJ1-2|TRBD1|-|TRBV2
TGTGCCACCAGGGGGTCAGGGGGCTCAAATGGCTACACCTTC
CATRGSGGSNGYTF
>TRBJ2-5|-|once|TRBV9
TGTGCCAGCAGCGGTGGTGGGGGCTCAAGGACCCAGTACTTC
CASSGGGGSRTQYF
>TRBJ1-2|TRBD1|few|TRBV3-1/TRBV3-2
TGTGCCAGCAGCCAGGGGACAGGTTCCTGGTCGTATGGCTACACCTTC
CASSQGTGSWSYGYTF
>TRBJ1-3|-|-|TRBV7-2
TGTGCCAGCAGCTTTGGCCGGAGCTCTGGAAACACCATATATTTT
CASSFGRSSGNTIYF
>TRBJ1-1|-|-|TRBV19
TGTGCCAGTAGTGTGTTACAGGGTAGGTCGAACACTGAAGCTTTCTTT
CASSVLQGRSNTEAFF
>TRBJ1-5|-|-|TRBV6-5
TGTGCCAGCGGAGAGACAGGTCAGCATTTT
CASGETGQHF
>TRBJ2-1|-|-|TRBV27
TGTGCCAGCAGTCACTGGACACCGGGTCAATCAGCCCCTGAGCAGTTCTTC
CASSHWTPGQSAPEQFF
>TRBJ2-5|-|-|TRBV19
TGTGCCAGTAGTCTTGGATGGAGTCGCCGGGAAGGAAGGGAGACCCAGTACTTC
CASSLGWSRREGRETQYF
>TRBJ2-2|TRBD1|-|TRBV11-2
TGTGCCAGCAGCCCCCGCCAGGGGGCCGTCATCGGGGAGCTGTTTTTT
CASSPRQGAVIGELFF
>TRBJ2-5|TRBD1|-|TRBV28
TGTGCCAGCAGTTTAGACAGGGACCAAGAGACCCAGTACTTC
CASSLDRDQETQYF
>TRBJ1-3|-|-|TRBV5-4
TGTGCCAGCAGCTTGGGAGGGGGCTCTGGAAACACCATATATTTT
CASSLGGGSGNTIYF
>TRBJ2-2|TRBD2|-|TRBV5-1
TGCGCCAGCAGTCTGATAGCGGGGGTCCACACCGGGGAGCTGTTTTTT
CASSLIAGVHTGELFF
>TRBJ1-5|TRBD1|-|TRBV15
TGTGCCACCAGCAGAGATTGGGGACAGCAAGCCCAGCATTTT
CATSRDWGQQAQHF
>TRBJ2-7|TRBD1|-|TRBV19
TGTGCCAGTAGTGCGTGGAAGGGGGCGAAGACCTACGAGCAGTACTTC
CASSAWKGAKTYEQYF
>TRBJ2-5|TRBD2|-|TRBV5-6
TGTGCCAGCAGCTTTTTCCTGGGGGGGATTCCCCAAGAGACCCAGTACTTC
CASSFFLGGIPQETQYF
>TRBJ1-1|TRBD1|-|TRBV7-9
TGTGCCAGCAGCGGGCAACAGGGGGGTGGTGAAGCTTTCTTT
CASSGQQGGGEAFF
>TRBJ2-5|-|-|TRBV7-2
TGTGCCAGCAGCTTAGCAATCGGGTTTGGAGAGACCCAGTACTTC
CASSLAIGFGETQYF
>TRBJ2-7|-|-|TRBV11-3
TGTGCCAGCAGCTCCACAGGCGACAGGTCTTCCGAGCAGTACTTC
CASSSTGDRSSEQYF
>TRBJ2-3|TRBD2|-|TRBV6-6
TGTGCCAGTATGACTAGCGGGGGCACAGATACGCAGTATTTT
CASMTSGGTDTQYF
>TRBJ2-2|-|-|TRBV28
TGTGCCAGCAGTTTTGAGGGCGGGGAGCTGTTTTTT
CASSFEGGELFF
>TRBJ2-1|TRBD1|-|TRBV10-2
TGCGCCAGCAGTGTTGGGACAGGGAATAGGGTTGAGCAGTTCTTC
CASSVGTGNRVEQFF
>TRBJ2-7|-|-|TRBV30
TGTGCCTGGACCTTGGGAGAACACTACGAGCAGTACTTC
CAWTLGEHYEQYF
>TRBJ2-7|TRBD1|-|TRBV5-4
TGTGCCAGCAGCTTCAGCAGGGGGTCCTACGAGCAGTACTTC
CASSFSRGSYEQYF
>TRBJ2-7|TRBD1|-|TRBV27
TGTGCCAGCAGTCCCCGAGGACAGGGTAGCTCCTACGAGCAGTACTTC
CASSPRGQGSSYEQYF
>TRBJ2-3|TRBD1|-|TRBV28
TGTGCCAGCAGGAAGGGGGCGCGTGCAGATACGCAGTATTTT
CASRKGARADTQYF
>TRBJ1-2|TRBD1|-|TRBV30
TGTGCCTGGAAAGACGGGACAGGGGCGTCTCTTCCCTATGGCTACACCTTC
CAWKDGTGASLPYGYTF
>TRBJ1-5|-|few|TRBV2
TGTGCCAGCAGTGAAGTTTTGGGAGATCAGCCCCAGCATTTT
CASSEVLGDQPQHF
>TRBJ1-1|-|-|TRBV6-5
TGTGCCAGCAGTTATCGGACAGCCAACACTGAAGCTTTCTTT
CASSYRTANTEAFF
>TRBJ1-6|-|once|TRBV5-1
TGCGCCAGCAGCAGTCTAGAGTCCGCGGGGGATTCACCCCTCCACTTT
CASSSLESAGDSPLHF
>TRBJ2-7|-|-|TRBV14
TGTGCCAGCAGCCAACCCTTCGCGGGATCCTACGAGCAGTACTTC
CASSQPFAGSYEQYF
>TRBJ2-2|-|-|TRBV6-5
TGTGCCACTCACGCAGGGACACTGAACACCGGGGAGCTGTTTTTT
CATHAGTLNTGELFF
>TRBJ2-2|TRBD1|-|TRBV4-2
TGTGCCAGCAGCCAATTCAGACCGGGACAGGGGGCCACCGGGGAGCTGTTTTTT
CASSQFRPGQGATGELFF
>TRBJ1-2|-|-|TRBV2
TGTGCCAGCAGCGGGGGGCTCGGCTATGGCTACACCTTC
CASSGGLGYGYTF
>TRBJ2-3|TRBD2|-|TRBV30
TGTGCCTGGAGTGTAGGACTAGCGGGTACGCAGTATTTT
CAWSVGLAGTQYF
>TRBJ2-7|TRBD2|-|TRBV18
TGTGCCAGCTCACCCCAGGACCTGCGGGAGGAGCAGTACTTC
CASSPQDLREEQYF
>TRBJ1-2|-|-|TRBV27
TGTGCCAGCAGTTTATCGTTTGGGGACGGGGGGCTCTATGGCTACACCTTC
CASSLSFGDGGLYGYTF
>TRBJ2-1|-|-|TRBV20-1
TGCAGTGCCCTGCAGGGCTATGAGCAGTTCTTC
CSALQGYEQFF
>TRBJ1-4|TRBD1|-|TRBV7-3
TGTGCCAGCAGCTTAACGCCTGGACAGGACTCAAAACTGTTTTTT
CASSLTPGQDSKLFF
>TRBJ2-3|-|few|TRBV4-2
TGTGCCAGCAGCCAGGCCGCAGGTAGCACAGATACGCAGTATTTT
CASSQAAGSTDTQYF
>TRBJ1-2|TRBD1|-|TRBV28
TGTGCCAGCAGTCCGGGACAGGGATTCTATGGCTACACCTTC
CASSPGQGFYGYTF
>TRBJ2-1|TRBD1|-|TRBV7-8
TGTGCCAGCAGCTTAAGACAGGGCTACAATGAGCAGTTCTTC
CASSLRQGYNEQFF
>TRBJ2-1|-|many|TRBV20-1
TGCAGTGCTAGAGCGTCGGGGGAAGAGTTCTTC
CSARASGEEFF
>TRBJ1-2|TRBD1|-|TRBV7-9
TGTGCCAGCAGCCTGAATGGGGACAGGGGCAACTATGGCTACACCTTC
CASSLNGDRGNYGYTF
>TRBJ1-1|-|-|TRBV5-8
TGTGCCAGCAGCTTGAAGTGGCCAGAAGCTTTCTTT
CASSLKWPEAFF
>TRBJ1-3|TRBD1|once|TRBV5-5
TGTGCCAGCAGCTTGGGTCAGGGGGGATTTGGAAACACCATATATTTT
CASSLGQGGFGNTIYF
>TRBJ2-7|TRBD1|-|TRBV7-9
TGTGCCAGCAGCTGGACAGGGACCTACGAGCAGTACTTC
CASSWTGTYEQYF
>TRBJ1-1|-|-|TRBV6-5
TGTGCCAGCAGTTACTTGTATATGAACACTGAAGCTTTCTTT
CASSYLYMNTEAFF
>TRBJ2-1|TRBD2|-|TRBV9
TGTGCCAGCAGCGCTAGCGGGGGGGCCTCCTACAATGAGCAGTTCTTC
CASSASGGASYNEQFF
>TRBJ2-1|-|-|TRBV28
TGTGCCAGCAGTTTCAATAGACTGTTCTTC
CASSFNRLFF
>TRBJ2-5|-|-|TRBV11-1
TGTGCCAGCAGCCTCGGACAGAGACAAGAGACCCAGTACTTC
CASSLGQRQETQYF
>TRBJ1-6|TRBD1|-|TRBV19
TGTGCCAGTAGCGCAGGGACAGGGGTTAATTCACCCCTCCACTTT
CASSAGTGVNSPLHF
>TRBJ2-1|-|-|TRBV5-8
TGTGCCAGCAGCTGGCGAGGACTCTACAATGAGCAGTTCTTC
CASSWRGLYNEQFF
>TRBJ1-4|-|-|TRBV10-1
TGCGCCAGCAGTGAGGATTTCTTGGGGAGCCCTCCAACTAATGAAAAACTGTTTTTT
CASSEDFLGSPPTNEKLFF
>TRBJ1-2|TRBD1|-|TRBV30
TGTGCCTGGAGTAAAAGGGGGCCCTATGGCTACACCTTC
CAWSKRGPYGYTF
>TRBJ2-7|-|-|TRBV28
TGTGCCAGCAGTTCCGCCCAGGGAGGACTATACCATGGGGTGAGCTCCTACGAGCAGTACTTC
CASSSAQGGLYHGVSSYEQYF
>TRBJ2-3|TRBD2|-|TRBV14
TGTGCCAGCAGCCAAGTAGCGGGAGGGACAGATACGCAGTATTTT
CASSQVAGGTDTQYF
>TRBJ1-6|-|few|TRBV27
TGTGCCAGCAGGCCTCAGGGAAGCTCCTATAATTCACCCCTCCACTTT
CASRPQGSSYNSPLHF